These 32 T cell receptor beta chains share one sample of origin, sequenced in a study of Tregs in tolerant kidney transplant recipients. TCRdb's table, derived via immunoSEQ multiplex PCR, lists solely in-frame clones and lacks some. The listing contains tens of thousands of clones. Sequenced material: CD4+ T cells from blood, taken before the transplant. The receptors shown here come from a human donor who received a combined kidney and bone marrow transplant.

Of note for this clone: The observed sequence ends 3 residues before the CDR3 terminus, with the missing tail filled in from the germline J gene. The rearrangement joins TRBV7-9 to TRBJ2-7; TRBD1 is a possible D gene (6 bases). V was trimmed by 2 bases and J by 6 bases, leaving 17 bases between them. The CDR3 covers 15 residues. Germline CDR1 SEHNR, CDR2 FQNEAQ (reference sequence). CDR3 amino acids: CASSLRDTNVLEQYF. The part of the CDR3 DNA that was read is TGTGCCAGCAGCTTAAGGGACACCAACGTGCTCGAG.

Concerning this clone itself: The read halts 3 residues ahead of the CDR3 end, with the missing end drawn from the germline J gene. This chain uses TRBV7-3 with TRBJ2-3; perhaps TRBD2 as D (6 bases). The CDR3 covers 14 residues. V gave up 5 bases and J gave up 4 bases, with 13 bases separating them. CDR1 and CDR2 from the germline V gene are SGHTA and FQGTGA. CDR3 DNA (partial): TGTGCCAGCAGCCCGGGGGTTGCGGCAGATACG. Translated: CASSPGVAADT. The CDR3, in full, reads CASSPGVAADTQYF.

Concerning this clone itself: The read terminates 3 residues ahead of where the CDR3 ends, so the germline J gene completes it. The chain joins TRBV5-6 to TRBJ1-1; D is possibly TRBD1 (5 bases). V was clipped by 4 bases and J by 0 bases, with 13 bases between them. Germline CDR1 SGHDT, CDR2 YYEEEE. The CDR3 has 15 residues. The sequenced CDR3 bases are TGTGCCAGCAGCACAATCCAGGGTGTGAACACTGAA. Its protein product is CASSTIQGVNTE. The whole CDR3 protein is CASSTIQGVNTEAFF.

As concerns this clone: The read ends 3 residues shy of where the CDR3 ends; the end is completed using the germline J gene. The rearrangement joins TRBV2 to TRBJ2-3, with 8 bases fitting TRBD2. The CDR3 consists of 15 residues. Looked up from germline, CDR1 is SNHLY and CDR2 is FYNNEI. After removal of 7 bases from V and 0 bases from J, the junction contained 6 bases not matched to a gene. The CDR3 bases that were read are TGTGCCAGCACTGAGCGGGAGAGAAGCACAGATACG. Encoded protein: CASTERERSTDT. The whole CDR3 protein reads CASTERERSTDTQYF.

Regarding this clone: The read finishes 3 residues shy of the CDR3 end, and the germline J gene is used to complete it. The chain uses TRBV6-2 or TRBV6-3 and TRBJ1-1; D call uncertain. CDR1 and CDR2 (germline): MNHEY, SVGEGT. Trimming shortened V by 3 bases and J by 6 bases, and 8 bases separated the two germline ends. The CDR3 is 12 amino acids. The CDR3 protein is CASSYIGAEAFF. The sequenced part of the CDR3 DNA is TGTGCCAGCAGTTATATCGGGGCTGAA.

To note about this clone: Read data end 3 residues before the CDR3 end; the end is taken from the germline J gene. The chain recombines TRBV7-2 with TRBJ2-7; 8 bases agree with TRBD2. The germline gives CDR1 SGHTA, CDR2 FQGNSA. Germline trimming cut 0 bases from V and 3 bases from J; bases unmatched to any gene: 4. The CDR3 length is 15 residues. Partial CDR3 DNA: TGTGCCAGCAGCTTAGCTAGCGGGAAACGCTACGAG. Translated: CASSLASGKRYE. The entire CDR3 protein is CASSLASGKRYEQYF.

To note about this clone: The read falls 3 residues short of the CDR3 end, and the missing part is taken from the germline J gene. J is TRBJ1-2 and V is TRBV30; perhaps TRBD1 as D (6 bases). Germline values: CDR1 GTSNPN, CDR2 SVGIG (reference sequence). This CDR3 has 12 amino acids. The CDR3 protein is CAWTAGGAGYTF. The covered CDR3 bases are TGTGCCTGGACCGCCGGGGGGGCGGGC.

Worth noting for this clone: The CDR3 end is not reached by the read, which stops 3 residues before it; the germline J gene fills it in. The chain carries TRBV20-1 and TRBJ1-2; D unclear. This CDR3 has 14 amino acids. Germline V gene lookup returns CDR1 DFQATT and CDR2 SNEGSKA (reference sequence). Trimming cost V 0 bases and J 7 bases, with 15 bases left between them. CDR3 DNA, as far as it was read: TGCAGTGCTAGAGATCACGGGGTGGGCCGTGGC. This sequence encodes CSARDHGVGRG. The whole CDR3 is CSARDHGVGRGYTF.

Worth noting for this clone: Mismatch with germline at one junction end may stem from a read error. The missing CDR3 end, 3 residues past where the read stops, is filled in from the germline J gene. The chain is built from TRBV7-7 and TRBJ2-1; D is uncertain. The CDR3 extends over 13 amino acids. Germline V gives CDR1 SSHAT, CDR2 FNYEAQ (reference sequence). The CDR3 region is CASSLALTGEQFF. The CDR3 DNA, read in part, is TGTGCTAGCAGCTTGGCTCTCACGGGTGAG.

Notes on this clone: The read falls 3 residues short of the CDR3 end, and the missing part is taken from the germline J gene. The chain recombines TRBV5-1 with TRBJ2-1; D remains ambiguous. This CDR3 spans 12 amino acids. Looked up from germline, CDR1 is SGHRS and CDR2 is YFSETQ. Trimming shortened V by 0 bases and J by 7 bases, and 5 bases separated the two germline ends. The DNA read from the CDR3 is TGCGCCAGCAGCTTGGCCCGGAATGAG. Residues: CASSLARNE. The whole CDR3 protein reads CASSLARNEQFF. Complete variable domain (other parts from reference TRBV5-1 and TRBJ2-1): KAGVTQTPRYLIKTRGQQVTLSCSPISGHRSVSWYQQTPGQGLQFLFEYFSETQRNKGNFPGRFSGRQFSNSRSEMNVSTLELGDSALYLCASSLARNEQFFGPGTRLTVL.

In the case of this clone: The CDR3 is cut off 3 residues early in the read; its end comes from the germline J gene. This rearrangement joins TRBV19 to TRBJ1-5, with TRBD1 matching over 7 bases. Germline V gene sequence: CDR1 LNHDA, CDR2 SQIVND (reference sequence). CDR3 length: 16 residues. Trimming at V came to 6 bases and at J to 3 bases, leaving 11 bases not matched to a gene. The part of the CDR3 DNA that was read is TGTGCCAGTAGCTCGGTACAGGGGTTGAACAATCAGCCC. Translation: CASSSVQGLNNQP. The whole CDR3 is CASSSVQGLNNQPQHF. The whole variable domain, filled in from reference TRBV19 and TRBJ1-5, reads DGGITQSPKYLFRKEGQNVTLSCEQNLNHDAMYWYRQDPGQGLRLIYYSQIVNDFQKGDIAEGYSVSREKKESFPLTVTSAQKNPTAFYLCASSSVQGLNNQPQHFGDGTRLSIL.

Worth noting for this clone: The read ends 3 residues shy of where the CDR3 ends; the end is completed using the germline J gene. This chain links TRBV7-2 with TRBJ2-1, with 8 bases matching TRBD2. In germline, CDR1 is SGHTA, CDR2 FQGNSA. The CDR3 consists of 15 residues. V dropped 5 bases and J dropped 2; count of bases not matched to a gene: 5. The CDR3 protein is CASSQNSGTYNEQFF. The part of the CDR3 DNA that was read is TGTGCCAGCAGCCAGAATAGCGGGACCTACAATGAG.

As for this clone: Read sequence stops 3 residues before the CDR3 end, and the germline J gene provides the missing end. This same CDR3 is encoded by further DNA sequences in the sample. This chain joins TRBV18 and TRBJ2-7, with D perhaps TRBD1 (6 bases). CDR1 KGHSH and CDR2 LQKENI come from the germline V gene. Trimming stripped 4 bases from V and 2 bases from J, with 9 bases between. This CDR3 region has 13 residues. CDR3 in amino acids: CASSLPGAYEQYF. The covered CDR3 bases are TGTGCCAGCTCACTTCCAGGGGCCTACGAG.

In the case of this clone: The read stops 3 residues short of the end of the CDR3; the missing end is completed from the germline J gene. The chain joins TRBV5-1 to TRBJ1-1; perhaps TRBD1 as D (6 bases). V was pared by 7 bases and J by 4 bases, with 14 bases between. The germline V gene encodes CDR1 SGHRS and CDR2 YFSETQ. The CDR3 has 13 amino acids. CDR3 DNA, as far as it was read: TGCGCCAGCGCCAGGGGATTCGGCACTGAA. Amino acid sequence: CASARGFGTE. The whole CDR3 protein reads CASARGFGTEAFF.

Points on this clone: With the read ending 3 residues before the CDR3 end, the germline J gene is used to fill in that end. V is TRBV5-1 and J is TRBJ2-1; weak D call: TRBD2 (5 bases). Trimming removed 0 bases from V and 7 bases from J, with 14 bases in between. Germline V lookup: CDR1 SGHRS, CDR2 YFSETQ. The CDR3 length is 15 residues. Here the CDR3 reads CASSLEPLSGNEQFF. The sequenced CDR3 bases are TGCGCCAGCAGCTTGGAGCCGCTTTCGGGGAATGAG.

Of note for this clone: The read gets to within 3 residues of the CDR3 end, and the germline J gene fills in the rest. V and J are TRBV5-1 and TRBJ1-1; 8 bases are shared with TRBD1. CDR3 size: 14 residues. Trimming removed 4 bases from V and 0 bases from J; junction bases left unmatched: 2. The germline CDR1 and CDR2 sequences are SGHRS and YFSETQ. The DNA read from the CDR3 is TGCGCCAGCAGCAAGACAGGGGTGAACACTGAA. This codes for CASSKTGVNTE. The complete CDR3 reads CASSKTGVNTEAFF.

Details on this clone: The read terminates 3 residues before the CDR3 end, so the remaining end is supplied by the germline J gene. This rearrangement joins TRBV5-1 to TRBJ2-3, with a possible D match to TRBD2 (7 bases). The germline V and J ends were trimmed by 4 bases and 6 bases, with 15 bases remaining between them. CDR3 size: 14 residues. Germline CDR1 is SGHRS and CDR2 is YFSETQ. The CDR3 reads CASSARGAPDTQYF. Partial CDR3 DNA: TGCGCCAGCAGCGCCCGGGGGGCCCCCGATACG.

In the case of this clone: The sequence runs out 3 residues before the end of the CDR3; the remainder is reconstructed from the germline J gene. The genes are TRBV20-1 and TRBJ2-7; possible D gene TRBD2, 6 bases. The CDR3 runs to 11 residues. Germline V gene lookup returns CDR1 DFQATT and CDR2 SNEGSKA (reference sequence). The V end lost 6 bases, the J end lost 4 bases, and 10 bases lay between the germline ends. This CDR3 reads CSARRGYEQYF. CDR3 DNA (partial): TGCAGTGCGAGACGGGGGTACGAG.

Comment on this clone: The read ends 3 residues before the CDR3 terminus; that terminus is restored from the germline J gene. The chain recombines TRBV5-6 with TRBJ2-3; D unclear. The V and J ends lost 3 bases and 0 bases respectively, with 8 bases between them. Germline V CDR1 and CDR2: SGHDT, YYEEEE. The CDR3 covers 14 residues. CDR3 region: CASSSTLSTDTQYF. CDR3 DNA (partial): TGTGCCAGCAGCTCCACTCTTAGCACAGATACG.

In the case of this clone: The read falls 3 residues short of the CDR3 end, and the missing part is taken from the germline J gene. This chain connects TRBV10-2 to TRBJ2-5, with 9 nucleotides matching TRBD1. V shed 3 bases and J 4 bases; nucleotides not matched to a gene: 6. The CDR3 has 15 residues. In germline, CDR1 is WSHSY, CDR2 SAAADI. The DNA read from the CDR3 is TGCGCCAGCAGTGATGTGGCGGGACAGGGAGAGACC. Its protein is CASSDVAGQGET. In full, the CDR3 is CASSDVAGQGETQYF.

Concerning this clone itself: The sequence runs out 3 residues before the end of the CDR3; the remainder is reconstructed from the germline J gene. The chain couples TRBV19 to TRBJ1-5; D not resolved. Per germline, CDR1 LNHDA and CDR2 SQIVND (reference sequence). This CDR3 comprises 12 residues. Trimming took off 3 bases at V and 6 bases at J, with 6 bases between the two ends. The DNA read from the CDR3 is TGTGCCAGTAGTATGTATTCTCAGCCC. This sequence encodes CASSMYSQP. The entire CDR3 protein reads CASSMYSQPQHF.

About this clone: The missing CDR3 end, 3 residues past where the read stops, is filled in from the germline J gene. The V and J genes are TRBV7-9 and TRBJ1-1, with D possibly matching TRBD1 (5 bases). CDR3 length: 15 residues. Trimming left V 2 bases short and J 3 bases short, with 13 bases between. From germline, CDR1 is SEHNR and CDR2 FQNEAQ (reference sequence). The CDR3 reads CASSLKGTRDTEAFF. The sequenced part of the CDR3 DNA is TGTGCCAGCAGCTTAAAGGGAACCAGGGACACTGAA.

About this clone itself: The missing CDR3 end, 3 residues past where the read stops, is filled in from the germline J gene. The J gene is TRBJ2-7, the V gene TRBV6-2 or TRBV6-3, with 7 nucleotides matching TRBD1. CDR1 and CDR2 (germline): MNHEY, SVGEGT. CDR3 length equals 15 residues. Germline trimming cut 7 bases from V and 3 bases from J; bases unmatched to any gene: 12. This CDR3 is CASNSEGQQVYEQYF. CDR3 DNA (partial): TGTGCCAGCAATAGTGAGGGACAGCAAGTCTACGAG.

For this clone: The DNA ends 3 residues before the CDR3 does, and the rest of the CDR3 is filled in from the germline J gene. The chain uses TRBV29-1 and TRBJ2-2; no reliable D call. V was pared by 3 bases and J by 1 base, with 9 bases between. The CDR3 runs 14 residues. The V gene's germline CDR1 is SQVTM and CDR2 ANQGSEA. The CDR3 spells CSVDWAGNTGELFF. CDR3 DNA, as far as it was read: TGCAGCGTTGACTGGGCAGGGAACACCGGGGAG.

The CDR3 bases that were read are TGTGCCAGCAGCTTATACCCCCCCGCCGGGACAGTCTACGAG. This codes for CASSLYPPAGTVYE. The CDR3 as a whole reads CASSLYPPAGTVYEQYF. The chain has TRBV7-6 and TRBJ2-7, with 7 bases that match TRBD1. The CDR3 extends 3 residues past the end of the read, so its final part is completed from the germline J gene. The germline CDR1 and CDR2 sequences are SGHVS and FNYEAQ. The CDR3 loop spans 17 amino acids. J was trimmed by 3 bases and V by 2 bases; bases with no gene match: 13.

Worth noting for this clone: The CDR3 end is not reached by the read, which stops 3 residues before it; the germline J gene fills it in. V is TRBV18 and J is TRBJ2-7; D is unresolved. This CDR3 is built from 12 residues. Per the germline V gene, CDR1 is KGHSH and CDR2 is LQKENI. Trimming stripped 3 bases from V and 5 bases from J, with 8 bases between. CDR3 sequence: CASSPNFNEQYF. The sequenced part of the CDR3 DNA is TGTGCCAGCTCACCGAACTTTAACGAG.

Note on this clone: Coverage ceases 3 residues before the CDR3 finishes, and the germline J gene fills in the end. The J gene is TRBJ1-2, the V gene TRBV28; possibly TRBD1 for D (5 bases). V lost 7 bases and J 1 base, leaving 13 bases between the germline ends. CDR1 is MDHEN and CDR2 is SYDVKM in the germline V gene. This CDR3 comprises 14 residues. The part of the CDR3 DNA that was read is TGTGCCAGCATCACAGGTTATAGTAACTATGGC. This translates into CASITGYSNYG. The whole CDR3 protein reads CASITGYSNYGYTF.

On this clone: The read halts 3 residues ahead of the CDR3 end, with the missing end drawn from the germline J gene. The V and J genes are TRBV7-8 and TRBJ1-4, with 8 bases that match TRBD1. The CDR3 spans 14 residues. The V gene end was trimmed by 0 bases and the J gene end by 7 bases; junction bases not matched to a gene: 1. Germline-derived CDR1 and CDR2 are SGHVS and FQNEAQ. The chain's CDR3 is CASSLATGVEKLFF. CDR3 DNA, as far as it was read: TGTGCCAGCAGCTTAGCGACAGGGGTTGAAAAA.

Comments on this clone: The CDR3 goes on 3 residues after the read ends, and that part is filled in from the germline J gene. The chain couples TRBV2 to TRBJ2-7; 9 bases line up with TRBD2. With V trimmed by 2 bases and J by 4 bases, 15 bases remained unmatched. CDR3 length: 18 amino acids. Per germline, CDR1 SNHLY and CDR2 FYNNEI. The DNA read from the CDR3 is TGTGCCAGCAGTGAAAAGCTGCGGTTAGCGGGAGTTGGATACGAG. It specifies CASSEKLRLAGVGYE. The entire CDR3 protein reads CASSEKLRLAGVGYEQYF.

About this clone itself: The read halts 3 residues ahead of the CDR3 end, with the missing end drawn from the germline J gene. The chain couples TRBV30 to TRBJ2-1; TRBD2 aligns across 7 bases. The CDR3 runs to 15 residues. In germline, CDR1 is GTSNPN, CDR2 SVGIG (reference sequence). The junction had 9 bases not matched to a gene; V was cut back by 0 bases and J by 7 bases. The CDR3 bases that were read are TGTGCCTGGAGTGTATGGGCTAGCGGTGGGAATGAG. Encoded protein: CAWSVWASGGNE. The whole CDR3 reads CAWSVWASGGNEQFF.

A remark on this clone: The read stops 3 residues short of the end of the CDR3; the missing end is completed from the germline J gene. The V gene is TRBV5-6, the J gene TRBJ2-7; TRBD1 matches 7 bases. Germline CDR1 is SGHDT and CDR2 is YYEEEE. With 5 bases clipped from V and 1 base from J, the junction kept 6 bases outside the gene matches. This CDR3 comprises 14 residues. CDR3 amino acids: CASRMRDSSYEQYF. Incomplete CDR3 DNA: TGTGCCAGCAGAATGAGGGACAGTTCCTACGAG.

Of note for this clone: From the germline J gene comes the end of the CDR3, since the read stops 3 residues before it. This chain joins TRBV2 and TRBJ2-7, with unresolved D. The CDR3 has 12 amino acids. V lost 6 bases and J lost 0, with 6 bases in between. Germline V gene lookup returns CDR1 SNHLY and CDR2 FYNNEI. The CDR3 loop reads CASSADSYEQYF. Partial CDR3 DNA: TGTGCCAGCAGCGCGGACTCCTACGAG.